This entry lists 15 T cell receptor beta chains sequenced from one sample in a study of OX40 agonist ivuxolimab in advanced cancers. Produced via immunoSEQ multiplex PCR; TCRdb's table is partial and in-frame only. The sample consists of 55,000 to 85,000 clones, 75% to 90% of them appearing once. The sequencing used CD4+ or CD8+ T cells sorted from blood, collected in a trial of the OX40 agonist ivuxolimab. These TCRs come from an adult with an advanced solid tumor such as melanoma, head and neck, liver or kidney cancer.

J is TRBJ1-2 and V is TRBV29-1; weak D call: TRBD1 (5 bases). The germline V and J ends were trimmed by 5 bases and 8 bases, with 18 bases remaining between them. Germline V gives CDR1 SQVTM, CDR2 ANQGSEA. The length of the CDR3 is 13 residues. CDR3 DNA: TGCAGCGTTCGGGGGGGGAGAGCTGACGGCTACACCTTC. Protein product: CSVRGGRADGYTF. The full variable domain, its missing parts supplied by reference TRBV29-1 and TRBJ1-2, is SAVISQKPSRDICQRGTSLTIQCQVDSQVTMMFWYRQQPGQSLTLIATANQGSEATYESGFVIDKFPISRPNLTFSTLTVSNMSPEDSSIYLCSVRGGRADGYTFGSGTRLTVV.

V usage is TRBV16 and J usage is TRBJ2-3; no firm D call. Trimming took off 3 bases at V and 3 bases at J, with 10 bases between the two ends. From germline, CDR1 is KGHSY and CDR2 FQNENV. CDR3 length equals 14 residues. This CDR3 is CASSHMGFTDTQYF. The DNA for the CDR3 is TGTGCCAGCAGCCATATGGGTTTTACAGATACGCAGTATTTT.

This rearrangement joins TRBV6-5 to TRBJ2-7; 9 bases fit TRBD1. The V segment lost 6 bases and the J segment 4 bases; nucleotides outside the gene matches: 10. The CDR3 covers 15 residues. The germline V gene has CDR1 MNHEY and CDR2 SVGAGI. The CDR3 DNA follows: TGTGCCAGCAGCACCCCGGGACAGGGTAGGTACGAGCAGTACTTC. Amino acid sequence: CASSTPGQGRYEQYF.

The chain couples TRBV28 to TRBJ1-5, with D tentatively TRBD1 (5 bases). Germline V gene data show CDR1 as MDHEN and CDR2 as SYDVKM. The V end lost 3 bases, the J end lost 2 bases, and 11 bases lay between the germline ends. The CDR3 has 15 amino acids. CDR3 sequence: CASSFQGNGNQPQHF. The CDR3 DNA sequence: TGTGCCAGCAGTTTCCAGGGAAACGGCAATCAGCCCCAGCATTTT.

The chain uses TRBV15 and TRBJ1-4; D remains unclear. CDR1 is LNHNV and CDR2 is YYDKDF in the germline V gene (reference sequence). The CDR3 runs to 13 residues. With 1 base removed from V and 8 bases from J, the gap between germline ends came to 8 bases. CDR3 sequence reads: CATSRALEEKLFF. The CDR3 nucleotides are TGTGCCACCAGCAGAGCCCTAGAGGAAAAACTGTTTTTT.

This clone was counted once. The rearrangement joins TRBV11-2 to TRBJ1-3; a weak D match, TRBD1 (6 bases). Germline V gives CDR1 SGHAT, CDR2 FQNNGV. This CDR3 is 17 amino acids long. V lost 2 bases to trimming and J lost 2 bases, with 16 bases between them. CDR3 loop: CASSLFRGHVPGNTIYF. CDR3 DNA: TGTGCCAGCAGCTTATTTCGGGGACATGTGCCTGGAAACACCATATATTTT.

The genes are TRBV4-2 and TRBJ2-1; D tentatively fits TRBD1 or TRBD2 (6 bases each). The CDR3 spans 17 residues. Trimming left V 1 base short and J 7 bases short, with 20 bases between. The germline V gene encodes CDR1 LGHNA and CDR2 YNFKEQ. The CDR3 nucleotides are TGTGCCAGCAGCCAAGGCGGTGGTGGGGGGCGCGGGAATGAGCAGTTCTTC. Amino acids: CASSQGGGGGRGNEQFF.

CDR3 in DNA: TGTGCCAGCAGCTCCGCGACAGGGTACGAGCAGTACTTC. The encoded protein is CASSSATGYEQYF. This chain uses TRBV7-6 with TRBJ2-7; 7 bases are a match to TRBD1. In germline, CDR1 is SGHVS, CDR2 FNYEAQ. The CDR3 runs 13 residues. J lost 4 bases, V lost 4 bases, and 4 bases had no gene match.

This chain's CDR3 is CASSSGRRETQYF. Here the CDR3 DNA reads TGTGCCAGCAGCTCCGGGCGGCGGGAGACCCAGTACTTC. The V call is TRBV7-2, the J call TRBJ2-5; no clear D gene. The length of the CDR3 is 13 residues. CDR1 and CDR2 from the germline V gene are SGHTA and FQGNSA. V lost 4 bases and J 5 bases, leaving 11 bases between the germline ends.

The genes are TRBV6-5 and TRBJ2-3, with 10 nucleotides matching TRBD1. The V and J ends lost 6 bases and 6 bases, in that order; junction bases with no gene match: 9. In germline, CDR1 is MNHEY, CDR2 SVGAGI. There are 15 residues in the CDR3. The CDR3 DNA follows: TGTGCCAGCAGCCCCGGGACAGGGGTAGGGGATACGCAGTATTTT. It codes for CASSPGTGVGDTQYF.

A single count supports this clone. The chain links TRBV4-3 to TRBJ1-4; D is undetermined. Germline CDR1 LGHNA, CDR2 YSLEER. Trimming removed 1 base from V and 4 bases from J, with 10 bases in between. The CDR3 spans 15 residues. CDR3 amino acids: CASSQVAGFNEKLFF. The CDR3 nucleotides read TGCGCCAGCAGCCAAGTCGCTGGGTTTAATGAAAAACTGTTTTTT.

The chain is built from TRBV7-8 and TRBJ1-5, with D tentatively TRBD1 (6 bases). V gave up 5 bases and J gave up 6 bases, with 20 bases separating them. This CDR3 is built from 16 residues. CDR1 and CDR2 (germline): SGHVS, FQNEAQ. As DNA, the CDR3 is TGTGCCAGCAGCAATAATATTTACAGGGTCCGTCAGCCCCAGCATTTT. Its protein is CASSNNIYRVRQPQHF.

The chain has TRBV5-1 and TRBJ2-2; TRBD1 matches 10 bases. There are 15 residues in the CDR3. After removal of 4 bases from V and 5 bases from J, the junction contained 5 bases not matched to a gene. Germline V CDR1 and CDR2: SGHRS, YFSETQ. CDR3 loop: CASSTGQGLTGELFF. CDR3 in DNA: TGCGCCAGCAGCACGGGACAGGGGCTTACCGGGGAGCTGTTTTTT.

This clone came up a few times. The rearrangement links TRBV6-5 to TRBJ2-4, with 9 bases that match TRBD2. J lost 15 bases, V lost 6 bases, and 9 bases had no gene match. This CDR3 region has 12 residues. Germline CDR1 reads MNHEY; CDR2 reads SVGAGI. CDR3 bases: TGTGCCAGCAGCACCTATAGCGGGGGAACGTACTTC. This codes for CASSTYSGGTYF.

The gene calls are TRBV15 and TRBJ2-7; D gene unclear. The CDR3 spans 12 residues. Per germline, CDR1 LNHNV and CDR2 YYDKDF (reference sequence). The V end was cut by 6 bases, the J end by 2 bases, with 8 bases between. The CDR3 sequence: CATSPGPYEQYF. DNA of the CDR3: TGTGCCACCAGTCCAGGCCCCTACGAGCAGTACTTC.